The 32 T cell receptor beta chains below come from one sample, sequenced in a study of regulatory T cells in long-lasting Graves disease. Building of the TCR beta libraries involved iRepertoire HTBI primers and Arm-PCR of CDR3 regions. TCRdb processed the multiplex PCR reads anew with MiXCR; each CDR3 protein has one entry. Here the sample spans roughly 500,000 distinct CDR3 sequences, approximately 15% being singletons. Time point of the sample: newly diagnosed GD, antithyroid drugs for less than 3 months. PBMCs provided the RNA from which the TCR library was made. These sequences were also reported in another study, on T cells in Graves' hyperthyroidism and ophthalmopathy.

This specimen consisted of peripheral blood mononuclear cells (PBMCs), obtained at new diagnosis, from a patient treated with antithyroid drugs. All receptors derive from a man aged 25-45 years with Graves disease.

This clonotype was counted at least ten times. The J gene is TRBJ2-5, the V gene TRBV7-2; 8 bases fit TRBD2. Germline values: CDR1 SGHTA, CDR2 FQGNSA. J was trimmed by 5 bases and V by 5 bases; bases with no gene match: 13. This CDR3 is built from 16 residues. CDR3: CASSPPFGTSEETQYF. In DNA, the CDR3 is TGTGCCAGCAGCCCTCCTTTCGGGACTAGTGAGGAGACCCAGTACTTC.

The sample holds many counts of this clonotype. The J gene is TRBJ2-2, the V gene TRBV20-1; 8 bases match TRBD2. The CDR3 contains 13 residues. V was clipped by 3 bases and J by 6 bases; unmatched bases: 3. Per the germline V gene, CDR1 is DFQATT and CDR2 is SNEGSKA (reference sequence). The CDR3 bases are TGCAGTGCTAGTCTCGGGGGGGCCGGGGAGCTGTTTTTT. The encoded protein is CSASLGGAGELFF.

This clonotype was observed many times. The chain links TRBV6-1 to TRBJ1-5, with D tentatively TRBD1 (5 bases). This CDR3 is built from 17 residues. From germline, CDR1 is MNHNS and CDR2 SASEGT. Trimming cost V 8 bases and J 5 bases, with 25 bases left between them. The chain's CDR3 is CASLLTPARRGDQPQHF. The CDR3 DNA reads as TGTGCCAGCCTATTGACACCGGCGCGAAGGGGTGATCAGCCCCAGCATTTT.

This clonotype was found many times. J is TRBJ2-1 and V is TRBV10-1; no firm D call. Trimming removed 2 bases at V and 8 bases at J, with 7 bases between. Per the germline V gene, CDR1 is WNHNN and CDR2 is SYGVQD (reference sequence). The CDR3 has 12 residues. CDR3: CASSEGRDEQFF. The CDR3 DNA reads as TGCGCCAGCAGTGAGGGCCGGGATGAGCAGTTCTTC.

The chain carries TRBV6-1 and TRBJ2-5, with D possibly being TRBD1 or TRBD2 (6 bases each). The CDR3 is made up of 15 amino acids. Trimming removed 8 bases at V and 4 bases at J, with 20 bases between. Looked up from germline, CDR1 is MNHNS and CDR2 is SASEGT. Here the CDR3 DNA reads TGTGCCAGCTCCCCGACCAAGACGGGGGCAGAGACCCAGTACTTC. Amino acid sequence: CASSPTKTGAETQYF.

This clonotype has ten or more counts. The chain carries TRBV29-1 and TRBJ1-5; D might be TRBD1 (5 bases). The CDR3 is made up of 13 amino acids. Trimming removed 6 bases from V and 1 base from J, with 10 bases in between. The germline V gene encodes CDR1 SQVTM and CDR2 ANQGSEA. The CDR3 region has the DNA TGCAGCGTAGGCCGGGACAGCAATCAGCCCCAGCATTTT. Protein: CSVGRDSNQPQHF.

In this sample, this clonotype turned up many times. V is TRBV11-2 and J is TRBJ2-2, with D hard to call. Trimming took 3 bases from V and 4 from J, leaving 12 bases between them. Germline V gene data show CDR1 as SGHAT and CDR2 as FQNNGV. This CDR3 is 15 amino acids long. CDR3 nucleotide sequence: TGTGCCAGCAGCTTCGTTGGCGCGCGCACCGGGGAGCTGTTTTTT. This gives the protein CASSFVGARTGELFF.

The table lists this clonotype with many counts. The chain combines TRBV29-1 with TRBJ1-2; 8 bases agree with TRBD1. V lost 4 bases, J lost 5 bases, and 6 bases stayed unmatched. The CDR3 extends over 13 amino acids. The germline CDR1 and CDR2 sequences are SQVTM and ANQGSEA. Written as DNA, the CDR3 is TGCAGCGTTGTAGGACAGGGCTTATATGGCTACACCTTC. It codes for CSVVGQGLYGYTF.

This clonotype turned up a few times. This chain links TRBV29-1 with TRBJ2-3; 12 bases are a match to TRBD2. Germline V gene lookup returns CDR1 SQVTM and CDR2 ANQGSEA. Trimming removed 2 bases from V and 4 bases from J; junction bases left unmatched: 7. This CDR3 contains 16 residues. The CDR3 region has the DNA TGCAGCGTTGAACTCCCGACTAGCGGGAGCCCAGATACGCAGTATTTT. It translates to CSVELPTSGSPDTQYF.

This clonotype came up many times. V gene TRBV11-2 combines with J gene TRBJ2-4; TRBD1 agrees at 9 bases. Germline CDR1 is SGHAT and CDR2 is FQNNGV. Trimming cost V 5 bases and J 1 base; bases outside gene matches: 6. The CDR3 is made up of 16 amino acids. The DNA for the CDR3 is TGTGCCAGCAGCACCTACAGGGGGCAGGCCAAAAACATTCAGTACTTC. Translated: CASSTYRGQAKNIQYF. The whole variable domain, filled in from reference TRBV11-2 and TRBJ2-4, reads EAGVAQSPRYKIIEKRQSVAFWCNPISGHATLYWYQQILGQGPKLLIQFQNNGVVDDSQLPKDRFSAERLKGVDSTLKIQPAKLEDSAVYLCASSTYRGQAKNIQYFGAGTRLSVL.

This clonotype was observed at least ten times. V usage is TRBV6-5 and J usage is TRBJ1-5; 9 bases match TRBD1. Germline V CDR1 and CDR2: MNHEY, SVGAGI. Trimming at V came to 4 bases and at J to 4 bases, leaving 14 bases not matched to a gene. The CDR3 totals 18 residues. In DNA, the CDR3 is TGTGCCAGCAGTTCTCTGGACAGGGGCCTTCCCTCTAATCAGCCCCAGCATTTT. As protein: CASSSLDRGLPSNQPQHF.

This clonotype was observed many times. V usage is TRBV7-8 and J usage is TRBJ1-1, with 7 positions matching TRBD1. Germline values: CDR1 SGHVS, CDR2 FQNEAQ. Trimming cost V 3 bases and J 1 base; bases outside gene matches: 5. The CDR3 extends over 15 amino acids. This chain's CDR3 is CASSFLGQRNTEAFF. The DNA of the CDR3 is TGTGCCAGCAGCTTTTTGGGACAGAGGAACACTGAAGCTTTCTTT.

This clonotype was recorded many times. The gene calls are TRBV12-3 or TRBV12-4 and TRBJ1-1, with TRBD1 matching over 8 bases. V dropped 6 bases and J dropped 1; count of bases not matched to a gene: 4. The CDR3 sequence is 14 residues long. The chain's CDR3 is CASRQDRGNTEAFF. The CDR3 bases are TGTGCCAGCAGACAAGACAGGGGGAACACTGAAGCTTTCTTT.

The rearrangement uses TRBV14 and TRBJ2-1; TRBD1 or TRBD2 may be the D gene (5 bases each). Trimming took off 0 bases at V and 4 bases at J, with 10 bases between the two ends. The germline V gene encodes CDR1 SGHDN and CDR2 FVKESK. The CDR3 covers 15 residues. CDR3 in DNA: TGTGCCAGCAGCCAAGATTGGGGACCATACAATGAGCAGTTCTTC. It translates to CASSQDWGPYNEQFF.

The chain combines TRBV3-1 with TRBJ1-2, with TRBD1 as a possible D gene (5 bases). The length of the CDR3 is 15 residues. V dropped 4 bases and J dropped 4 bases, with 16 bases sitting between them. Per the germline V gene, CDR1 is LGHDT and CDR2 is YNNKEL (reference sequence). The CDR3 nucleotides are TGTGCCAGCAGCCGCGGGGACCTCACTCTCTATGGCTACACCTTC. This gives the protein CASSRGDLTLYGYTF. The full variable domain, completed using reference TRBV3-1 and TRBJ1-2, is DTAVSQTPKYLVTQMGNDKSIKCEQNLGHDTMYWYKQDSKKFLKIMFSYNNKELIINETVPNRFSPKSPDKAHLNLHINSLELGDSAVYFCASSRGDLTLYGYTFGSGTRLTVV.

The chain employs TRBV12-3 or TRBV12-4 and TRBJ1-5; D not certain. The CDR3 is made up of 11 amino acids. V was shortened by 9 bases and J by 6 bases, with 9 bases between the two germline ends. CDR3 region: CARGPVQPQHF. CDR3 nucleotides: TGTGCCAGGGGCCCGGTTCAGCCCCAGCATTTT.

This clonotype was seen ten or more times. The chain joins TRBV12-3 or TRBV12-4 to TRBJ1-5; 9 bases map to TRBD1. V was clipped by 7 bases and J by 5 bases; unmatched bases: 9. The CDR3 is 15 amino acids. CDR3: CASTPGTGSDQPQHF. For the CDR3, the DNA is TGTGCCAGCACCCCCGGGACAGGGAGCGATCAGCCCCAGCATTTT.

This clonotype was counted ten times or more. The CDR3 protein is CASSLTGRGTEAFF. CDR3 DNA sequence: TGTGCCAGCAGTCTGACAGGGAGGGGCACTGAAGCTTTCTTT. The chain links TRBV2 to TRBJ1-1; 7 positions agree with TRBD1. CDR1 is SNHLY, CDR2 FYNNEI, per germline. This CDR3 is 14 amino acids long. The V and J ends lost 5 bases and 4 bases, in that order; junction bases with no gene match: 7. Drawing the rest from reference TRBV2 and TRBJ1-1, the complete variable domain is EPEVTQTPSHQVTQMGQEVILRCVPISNHLYFYWYRQILGQKVEFLVSFYNNEISEKSEIFDDQFSVERPDGSNFTLKIRSTKLEDSAMYFCASSLTGRGTEAFFGQGTRLTVV.

This clonotype was seen at least ten times. V gene TRBV2 combines with J gene TRBJ1-6, with TRBD1 matching over 9 bases. There are 13 residues in the CDR3. V shed 6 bases and J 10 bases; nucleotides not matched to a gene: 4. Germline-derived CDR1 and CDR2 are SNHLY and FYNNEI. In DNA form, the CDR3 reads TGTGCCAGCAGCCTGACAGGGGGATCACCCCTCCACTTT. The encoded protein is CASSLTGGSPLHF.

This clonotype came up many times. V and J are TRBV5-1 and TRBJ2-7; weak D call: TRBD1 (5 bases). The CDR3 consists of 13 residues. The V end was cut by 4 bases, the J end by 3 bases, with 11 bases between. Germline V gene sequence: CDR1 SGHRS, CDR2 YFSETQ. The CDR3 DNA follows: TGCGCCAGCAGCGAAGGGGTGAACTACGAGCAGTACTTC. This encodes CASSEGVNYEQYF.

Remarks on this clonotype: The junction differs from germline at one of its ends, possibly a read error. The chain combines TRBV15 with TRBJ2-5; D is uncertain. Germline CDR1 LNHNV, CDR2 YYDKDF (reference sequence). The CDR3 covers 15 residues. Here the CDR3 DNA reads TGTTCCACCAGCAGGAGCTTGGCCCCCCAAGAGACCCAGTACTTC. Protein product: CSTSRSLAPQETQYF. Full variable domain (remainder filled in from reference TRBV15 and TRBJ2-5): DAMVIQNPRYQVTQFGKPVTLSCSQTLNHNVMYWYQQKSSQAPKLLFHYYDKDFNNEADTPDNFQSRRPNTSFCFLDIRSPGLGDTAMYLCSTSRSLAPQETQYFGPGTRLLVL.

This clonotype was detected ten times or more. The chain couples TRBV7-8 to TRBJ2-2; the D is unclear. Germline V lookup: CDR1 SGHVS, CDR2 FQNEAQ. Trimming took 3 bases from V and 1 from J, leaving 9 bases between them. The CDR3 consists of 15 residues. In DNA, the CDR3 is TGTGCCAGCAGCTTCGAGGCAGGGAACACCGGGGAGCTGTTTTTT. Its protein is CASSFEAGNTGELFF. The entire variable domain, with the rest obtained from reference TRBV7-8 and TRBJ2-2, is as follows: GAGVSQSPRYKVAKRGQDVALRCDPISGHVSLFWYQQALGQGPEFLTYFQNEAQLDKSGLPSDRFFAERPEGSVSTLKIQRTQQEDSAVYLCASSFEAGNTGELFFGEGSRLTVL.

In its sample, this clonotype was seen many times. The rearrangement links TRBV13 to TRBJ2-1; the match to TRBD2 covers 9 bases. Germline-derived CDR1 and CDR2 are PRHDT and FYEKMQ (reference sequence). J gave up 6 bases and V 5 bases, and 11 bases lay outside the gene matches. This CDR3 contains 16 residues. The CDR3 coding sequence is TGTGCCAGCAGCCCTCTAACTAGCGGGCCTATCAATGAGCAGTTCTTC. It yields the protein CASSPLTSGPINEQFF. Supplemented by reference TRBV13 and TRBJ2-1, the full variable domain reads AAGVIQSPRHLIKEKRETATLKCYPIPRHDTVYWYQQGPGQDPQFLISFYEKMQSDKGSIPDRFSAQQFSDYHSELNMSSLELGDSALYFCASSPLTSGPINEQFFGPGTRLTVL.

This clonotype was counted only a few times. The gene calls are TRBV12-3 or TRBV12-4 and TRBJ2-2, with TRBD2 as a possible D gene (6 bases). Deletions cut 6 bases from V and 8 bases from J, with 13 bases between. This CDR3 is built from 13 residues. CDR3 loop: CASSWTNTGELFF. For the CDR3, the DNA is TGTGCCAGCAGCTGGACTAATACTGGGGAGCTGTTTTTT.

In this sample, this clonotype turned up many times. CDR3 DNA: TGTGCCAGCATCCCCACAATGAGCTCCTACAATGAGCAGTTCTTC. It is translated as CASIPTMSSYNEQFF. The gene calls are TRBV6-1 and TRBJ2-1; D not resolved. The CDR3 is 15 amino acids. Germline assignment: CDR1 MNHNS and CDR2 SASEGT. Trimming took off 7 bases at V and 0 bases at J, with 13 bases between the two ends.

This clonotype has at least ten counts. The genes are TRBV29-1 and TRBJ1-4; 9 bases are a match to TRBD1. This CDR3 is 14 amino acids long. Trimming took 6 bases from V and 7 from J; bases not matched to a gene: 9. The germline CDR1 and CDR2 sequences are SQVTM and ANQGSEA. Written as DNA, the CDR3 is TGCAGCGTAACAGGGGGCTCGGGGGGTGAAAAACTGTTTTTT. Translated: CSVTGGSGGEKLFF. The entire variable domain, with the rest obtained from reference TRBV29-1 and TRBJ1-4, is as follows: SAVISQKPSRDICQRGTSLTIQCQVDSQVTMMFWYRQQPGQSLTLIATANQGSEATYESGFVIDKFPISRPNLTFSTLTVSNMSPEDSSIYLCSVTGGSGGEKLFFGSGTQLSVL.

The rearrangement joins TRBV9 to TRBJ1-1; no definite D call. CDR1 is SGDLS and CDR2 is YYNGEE in the germline V gene. The CDR3 has 14 amino acids. Deletions cut 4 bases from V and 6 bases from J, with 16 bases between. The CDR3 sequence: CASSSDGRGAEAFF. In nucleotides, the CDR3 is TGTGCCAGCAGCTCAGATGGTCGGGGTGCTGAAGCTTTCTTT.

This clonotype was observed at least ten times. The chain employs TRBV24-1 and TRBJ2-3; D gene uncertain. V was shortened by 1 base and J by 4 bases, with 11 bases between the two germline ends. This CDR3 is 15 amino acids long. The germline gives CDR1 KGHDR, CDR2 SFDVKD. CDR3 nucleotide sequence: TGTGCCACCAGTGATTTAAGGGTCGACTCAGATACGCAGTATTTT. Protein sequence: CATSDLRVDSDTQYF.

In this sample, this clonotype turned up many times. The chain has TRBV24-1 and TRBJ2-1; TRBD2 matches at 8 bases. V lost 3 bases and J lost 3; bases outside the gene matches: 6. CDR1 and CDR2 from the germline V gene are KGHDR and SFDVKD. This CDR3 spans 16 amino acids. The CDR3 region has the DNA TGTGCCACCAGTGATCCTGGGACTAGTCGCTACAATGAGCAGTTCTTC. Translating gives CATSDPGTSRYNEQFF.

This clonotype was seen many times. V gene TRBV5-1 combines with J gene TRBJ2-1; D possibly corresponds to TRBD1 (5 bases). V was clipped by 4 bases and J by 1 base, with 12 bases between them. This CDR3 region has 15 residues. The germline V gene encodes CDR1 SGHRS and CDR2 YFSETQ. The CDR3 coding sequence is TGCGCCAGCAGCCGGGCAGGGTATTCCTACAATGAGCAGTTCTTC. This translates into CASSRAGYSYNEQFF. Full variable domain (missing parts from reference TRBV5-1 and TRBJ2-1): KAGVTQTPRYLIKTRGQQVTLSCSPISGHRSVSWYQQTPGQGLQFLFEYFSETQRNKGNFPGRFSGRQFSNSRSEMNVSTLELGDSALYLCASSRAGYSYNEQFFGPGTRLTVL.

This clonotype was seen a handful of times. The chain joins TRBV20-1 to TRBJ2-5; D remains unclear. This CDR3 comprises 11 residues. The V end lost 4 bases, the J end lost 0 bases, and 3 bases lay between the germline ends. CDR1 and CDR2 from the germline V gene are DFQATT and SNEGSKA (reference sequence). CDR3: CSATDQETQYF. The CDR3 bases are TGCAGTGCTACCGACCAAGAGACCCAGTACTTC.

This clonotype occurred many times. V is TRBV7-3 and J is TRBJ2-3, with D tentatively TRBD2 (5 bases). The length of the CDR3 is 14 residues. Per germline, CDR1 SGHTA and CDR2 FQGTGA. The germline V and J ends were trimmed by 1 base and 8 bases, with 13 bases remaining between them. As DNA, the CDR3 is TGTGCCAGCAGCTTAATGTCCGGTGAGGGTACGCAGTATTTT. It codes for CASSLMSGEGTQYF.